Below are 18 T cell receptor beta chains sequenced from a single sample in a study of blood T cell repertoires in COVID-19. Sequencing was performed with immunoSEQ multiplex PCR; in TCRdb, only in-frame clones are kept and a portion is missing. The sample lists under 250,000 clones; around three quarters were seen once. Sequenced: peripheral blood. These receptors all come from a woman in her seventies with acute or convalescent COVID-19.

The chain couples TRBV3-1 (or the pseudogene TRBV3-2) to TRBJ1-1; 8 bases fit TRBD1. The V and J ends lost 4 bases and 11 bases, in that order; junction bases with no gene match: 15. The CDR3 runs to 15 residues. Germline assignment: CDR1 LGHDT and CDR2 YNNKEL (reference sequence). CDR3: CASSPPPVGTGRAFF. The CDR3 region has the DNA TGTGCCAGCAGCCCCCCTCCCGTAGGGACAGGCCGCGCTTTCTTT.

This rearrangement joins TRBV11-2 to TRBJ1-1; perhaps TRBD1 as D (5 bases). Per germline, CDR1 SGHAT and CDR2 FQNNGV. Trimming stripped 3 bases from V and 1 base from J, with 9 bases between. The CDR3 sequence is 14 residues long. CDR3 nucleotides: TGTGCCAGCAGCTTTCAGGGTAGGAACACTGAAGCTTTCTTT. Translated, it gives CASSFQGRNTEAFF.

This chain joins TRBV18 and TRBJ2-6; D remains ambiguous. This CDR3 region has 17 residues. In germline, CDR1 is KGHSH, CDR2 LQKENI. The V end lost 3 bases, the J end lost 0 bases, and 12 bases lay between the germline ends. The CDR3 spells CASSPGLFTSGANVLTF. The CDR3 coding sequence is TGTGCCAGCTCACCTGGGCTGTTTACCTCTGGGGCCAACGTCCTGACTTTC.

The chain employs TRBV6-7 and TRBJ1-2; 8 bases match TRBD1. TRBV6-7 is an open reading frame, and its role is uncertain. This CDR3 is built from 15 residues. With V trimmed by 4 bases and J by 4 bases, 8 bases remained unmatched. CDR3 bases: TGTGCCAGCAGTTTATCAGGGGGCGTCGGCTATGGCTACACCTTC. Protein product: CASSLSGGVGYGYTF.

The rearrangement uses TRBV2 and TRBJ2-2; 9 bases align to TRBD2. The germline V gene has CDR1 SNHLY and CDR2 FYNNEI. The CDR3 consists of 17 residues. Trimming took 8 bases from V and 5 from J; bases not matched to a gene: 15. Here the CDR3 reads CASVQGSGGGGTGELFF. CDR3 coding DNA: TGTGCCAGCGTGCAGGGTTCTGGCGGGGGGGGAACCGGGGAGCTGTTTTTT.

The chain combines TRBV5-6 with TRBJ2-1; D is undetermined. CDR1 is SGHDT, CDR2 YYEEEE, per germline. This CDR3 is 13 amino acids long. The germline V and J ends were trimmed by 3 bases and 5 bases, with 9 bases remaining between them. CDR3 in amino acids: CASSSRRNNEQFF. As DNA, the CDR3 is TGTGCCAGCAGCTCCAGGCGAAACAATGAGCAGTTCTTC.

The genes are TRBV15 and TRBJ2-5; the match to TRBD2 covers 15 bases. After removal of 2 bases from V and 8 bases from J, the junction contained 15 bases not matched to a gene. CDR3 size: 19 residues. Germline loops: CDR1 LNHNV, CDR2 YYDKDF (reference sequence). CDR3 loop: CATSRISGTSGGRRGTQYF. CDR3 nucleotide sequence: TGTGCCACCAGCAGAATCTCCGGGACTAGCGGGGGGCGGCGAGGTACCCAGTACTTC.

This clone came up many times. The chain links TRBV6-5 to TRBJ1-6, with 7 positions matching TRBD1. The CDR3 sequence is 15 residues long. V was pared by 6 bases and J by 5 bases, with 7 bases of the junction left unmatched. Per the germline V gene, CDR1 is MNHEY and CDR2 is SVGAGI. As DNA, the CDR3 is TGTGCCAGCAGCCGTACGACAGGGCATAATTCACCCCTCCACTTT. Translated: CASSRTTGHNSPLHF.

The V call is TRBV5-6, the J call TRBJ1-1; 7 bases are a match to TRBD1. Trimming took 3 bases from V and 10 from J; bases not matched to a gene: 6. Germline V gene sequence: CDR1 SGHDT, CDR2 YYEEEE. The CDR3 contains 12 residues. CDR3 residues: CASSSQGGRAFF. DNA of the CDR3: TGTGCCAGCAGCTCCCAAGGGGGCCGAGCTTTCTTT.

The chain has TRBV7-8 and TRBJ2-5; 8 bases match TRBD2. Germline CDR1 SGHVS, CDR2 FQNEAQ. The CDR3 length is 15 residues. J gave up 3 bases and V 5 bases, and 8 bases lay outside the gene matches. CDR3 coding DNA: TGTGCCAGCAGCCCTGTCGGGGGGGCGGAAGAGACCCAGTACTTC. Protein: CASSPVGGAEETQYF.

In its sample, this clone was seen once. CDR3 DNA sequence: TGCAGCGTTATGGCGAGGGCGAACACTGAAGCTTTCTTT. Translated, it gives CSVMARANTEAFF. The J gene is TRBJ1-1, the V gene TRBV29-1; D gene unclear. Germline CDR1 and CDR2: SQVTM and ANQGSEA. The CDR3 is 13 residues long. V was clipped by 5 bases and J by 1 base, with 11 bases between them.

The chain recombines TRBV7-3 with TRBJ2-5; possibly TRBD1 for D (6 bases). The CDR3 is made up of 15 amino acids. Germline CDR1 reads SGHTA; CDR2 reads FQGTGA. Deletions cut 5 bases from V and 8 bases from J, with 21 bases between. CDR3 amino acids: CASSASTGRLSTQYF. CDR3 coding DNA: TGTGCCAGCAGCGCCTCGACAGGACGTCTCTCCACCCAGTACTTC.

DNA of the CDR3: TGCGCCAGCAGCCAAGATTCGGGACTGCCTACCGGGACCCAGTACTTC. It specifies CASSQDSGLPTGTQYF. The V gene is TRBV4-1, the J gene TRBJ2-5; D is perhaps TRBD2 (6 bases). The CDR3 covers 16 residues. V lost 0 bases and J 7 bases, leaving 18 bases between the germline ends. CDR1 and CDR2 (germline): MGHRA, YSYEKL.

The rearrangement uses TRBV5-5 and TRBJ1-2; 7 nucleotides match TRBD1. Unmatched junction bases numbered 6, after V lost 0 bases and J lost 7 bases. CDR1 SGHKS and CDR2 YYEKEE come from the germline V gene (reference sequence). The CDR3 has 14 residues. Here the CDR3 DNA reads TGTGCCAGCAGCTTGGAGTGGGACAGCCGTGGCTACACCTTC. Encoded protein: CASSLEWDSRGYTF.

The chain uses TRBV5-1 and TRBJ1-1; D is ambiguous. Germline V lookup: CDR1 SGHRS, CDR2 YFSETQ. There are 14 residues in the CDR3. The V end was cut by 1 base, the J end by 5 bases, with 12 bases between. CDR3 loop: CASSLITAGTEAFF. DNA of the CDR3: TGCGCCAGCAGCTTGATCACAGCGGGAACTGAAGCTTTCTTT.

This chain connects TRBV5-6 to TRBJ1-1, with D possibly matching TRBD1 (5 bases). The CDR3 is 17 residues long. The germline V gene has CDR1 SGHDT and CDR2 YYEEEE. Trimming left V 1 base short and J 1 base short, with 17 bases between. CDR3 sequence: CASSLSLGVEWNTEAFF. CDR3 DNA: TGTGCCAGCAGCTTGAGTTTAGGGGTAGAATGGAACACTGAAGCTTTCTTT.

The chain has TRBV5-1 and TRBJ1-1, with 7 nucleotides matching TRBD1. V was clipped by 4 bases and J by 5 bases; unmatched bases: 8. Germline assignment: CDR1 SGHRS and CDR2 YFSETQ. This CDR3 is built from 14 residues. The CDR3 DNA is TGCGCCAGCAGCGCTACAGGGGAGTGGACTGAAGCTTTCTTT. This sequence encodes CASSATGEWTEAFF.

V is TRBV5-1 and J is TRBJ2-1, with 9 bases identical to TRBD2. This CDR3 region has 16 residues. Germline CDR1 and CDR2: SGHRS and YFSETQ. V lost 0 bases, J lost 4 bases, and 5 bases stayed unmatched. CDR3 sequence: CASSLVAGVTYNEQFF. In nucleotides, the CDR3 is TGCGCCAGCAGCTTGGTAGCGGGGGTAACGTACAATGAGCAGTTCTTC.